Below, 2 T cell receptor beta chains from the same sample are listed, as sequenced in a study of blood T cell repertoires in COVID-19. Assay: immunoSEQ multiplex PCR; the TCRdb copy retains only in-frame clones and omits some. The sample lists approximately 100,000 clones, about three quarters occurring once. Material: peripheral blood. The source of these receptors is an elderly man with acute or convalescent COVID-19.

J is TRBJ2-1 and V is TRBV15; D may be TRBD1 (5 bases). The germline V gene encodes CDR1 LNHNV and CDR2 YYDKDF (reference sequence). Between the trimmed V and J ends, which lost 0 bases and 6 bases, there was a span of 9 bases. The CDR3 has 14 amino acids. Here the CDR3 DNA reads TGTGCCACCAGCAGAGATACAGGAGTCAATGAGCAGTTCTTC. Residues: CATSRDTGVNEQFF. The full variable domain, its missing parts supplied by reference TRBV15 and TRBJ2-1, is DAMVIQNPRYQVTQFGKPVTLSCSQTLNHNVMYWYQQKSSQAPKLLFHYYDKDFNNEADTPDNFQSRRPNTSFCFLDIRSPGLGDTAMYLCATSRDTGVNEQFFGPGTRLTVL.

The chain carries TRBV9 and TRBJ2-1; D unresolved. Germline V lookup: CDR1 SGDLS, CDR2 YYNGEE. The CDR3 contains 13 residues. Deletions cut 2 bases from V and 8 bases from J, with 11 bases between. CDR3 bases: TGTGCCAGCAGCGTTCACCCCGGTGATGAGCAGTTCTTC. Translated, it gives CASSVHPGDEQFF. Using reference TRBV9 and TRBJ2-1 for the parts outside the CDR3, the full variable domain is DSGVTQTPKHLITATGQRVTLRCSPRSGDLSVYWYQQSLDQGLQFLIQYYNGEERAKGNILERFSAQQFPDLHSELNLSSLELGDSALYFCASSVHPGDEQFFGPGTRLTVL.